This TCR beta chain was profiled in a study of T cells in localized non-small cell lung cancer. Study observations and caveats: Adjacent lung exhibited a median of 57 among the 100 most abundant tumor clones.

Sequenced by immunoSEQ multiplex PCR; TCRdb stores in-frame clones only, minus some. The table shows tens of thousands of clones, with around 90% occurring only once. The table lists this clone with a few counts. Its antigen is undetermined. CDR1 and CDR2 from the germline V gene are ENHRY and SYGVKD. The CDR3 loop spans 14 amino acids. V was shortened by 7 bases and J by 1 base, with 13 bases between the two germline ends. Material: peripheral blood, obtained before any cancer treatment. This receptor was taken from a woman aged 40-69 years with stage I lung adenocarcinoma. The rearrangement uses TRBV10-3 and TRBJ1-2, with D unclear. For the CDR3, the DNA is TGTGCCATCAATTCGGGGAGGGATAACTATGGCTACACCTTC. Translated, it gives CAINSGRDNYGYTF.